The clone carrying this T cell receptor beta chain was picked up a small number of times. Its antigen is still unknown. The germline gene is not matched at one end of the junction; a read error may be the cause. These data are taken from a study of early T cells in non-severe SARS-CoV-2 infection. Study summary: The input, bulk RNA from unsorted whole blood, was sequenced, and chains were unpaired. Study conclusions and caveats: CD4 and private specificities were missed by VDJdb matching, which favored anti-spike CD8 responses.

This CDR3 comprises 10 residues. Tagging with unique molecular identifiers was applied to individual cDNA molecules. Via MiXCR, TCRdb re-called the 5' RACE reads, giving one row per CDR3 protein. The sample shows about 90,000 distinct CDR3 sequences, roughly 12% of them seen only once. Sequences were derived from whole blood, sampled at baseline. The TCR was taken from an adult who was a healthcare worker with PCR-confirmed SARS-CoV-2 infection or an uninfected control (not recorded which). This chain joins TRBV23-1 and TRBJ1-5; D not resolved. TRBV23-1 is known as an ORF, though its function is uncertain. CDR3 coding DNA: TGTGGGCAGGGCAATCAGCCCCAGCATTTT. As protein: CGQGNQPQHF.